This paragraph covers one TCR beta chain sequence. The source of the sample is a study of blood T cell repertoires in COVID-19. V dropped 7 bases and J dropped 8 bases, with 17 bases sitting between them. This CDR3 has 14 residues. Germline CDR1 and CDR2: SNHLY and FYNNEI. In the original workflow: The assay estimated nucleated cells by amplifying reference gene primers. Assay: immunoSEQ multiplex PCR; the TCRdb copy retains only in-frame clones and omits some. V, J and clone size are taken as reported in that table, and D and trimming were inferred from the DNA itself. Of about 380,000 clones detected, 87% appear once; the ten largest clones hold approximately 1.2%. Cohort 3 recovered donors had two negative PCRs, clearance, or symptom resolution.

This TCR was recovered from a man aged 25 to 40 who had recovered from COVID-19. Sequencing used PBMCs or T cells enriched from blood (not recorded which). The chain links TRBV2 to TRBJ1-4; D is unresolved. The CDR3 DNA follows: TGTGCCAGCAACCTCGACGGGAGAAGGGAAAAACTGTTTTTT. This codes for CASNLDGRREKLFF.